The rows below give T cell receptor beta chains drawn from one sample of a study of T cell changes during pregnancy in multiple sclerosis. TCRdb keeps only in-frame clones here, not all; method: immunoSEQ multiplex PCR. The sample gives fewer than 95,000 clones, almost 95% of which show up once; around 2.2% is in the top ten. The sequencing here drew on peripheral blood, taken in the third trimester of pregnancy. The receptors were gathered from a female donor with multiple sclerosis, enrolled in a pregnancy study. CDR3s include the opening cysteine and the closing phenylalanine or tryptophan. A D gene is named only where the DNA matches it firmly. Clone size is shown for a subset of rows, as once, few, many or a class of expanded clone.

>.|TRBV4-1|TRBJ1-4|.
CASSLTADGYEKLFF
TGCGCCAGCAGCCTTACAGCTGACGGCTATGAAAAACTGTTTTTT
>.|TRBV11-2|TRBJ1-2|TRBD1
CASSSRDRTGGYTF
TGTGCCAGCAGCTCCCGGGACAGGACCGGGGGCTACACCTTC
>.|TRBV28|TRBJ1-2|.
CASTLVVGGQGYGYTF
TGTGCCAGCACCCTGGTCGTCGGGGGGCAGGGCTATGGCTACACCTTC
>once|TRBV6-5|TRBJ2-1|TRBD2
CASSPSLAGYNEQFF
TGTGCCAGCAGTCCTTCCCTAGCGGGATACAATGAGCAGTTCTTC
>once|TRBV2|TRBJ1-2|TRBD1
CASTRQGTGLYGYTF
TGTGCCAGCACCCGTCAAGGGACAGGCCTCTATGGCTACACCTTC
>.|TRBV7-9|TRBJ2-7|TRBD2
CASSPLAGGFHEQYF
TGTGCCAGCAGCCCACTAGCGGGAGGGTTCCACGAGCAGTACTTC
>.|TRBV5-1|TRBJ1-4|.
CASSPLGDFYEKLFF
TGCGCCAGCAGCCCCCTCGGGGATTTCTACGAAAAACTGTTTTTT
>.|TRBV28|TRBJ2-3|TRBD2
CASSQNGLAGPPNPTDTQYF
TGTGCCAGCAGCCAGAACGGACTAGCGGGACCCCCGAATCCCACAGATACGCAGTATTTT
>.|TRBV5-1|TRBJ2-2|TRBD2
CASSWTLAGTYTGELFF
TGCGCCAGCAGCTGGACTCTAGCGGGGACCTACACCGGGGAGCTGTTTTTT
>.|TRBV29-1|TRBJ2-7|.
CSSHPGNSYEQYF
TGCAGCTCTCACCCGGGGAACTCCTACGAGCAGTACTTC
>.|TRBV4-2|TRBJ2-1|.
CASSPSREEQFF
TGTGCCAGCAGCCCCTCTAGAGAGGAGCAGTTCTTC
>.|TRBV19|TRBJ2-1|.
CATSRGRGSKDEQFF
TGTGCCACCTCCCGCGGCAGGGGCTCGAAGGATGAGCAGTTCTTC
>.|TRBV27|TRBJ2-7|TRBD2
CASSRTGTSGRSSYEQYF
TGTGCCAGCAGTCGAACCGGGACTAGCGGGAGGAGCTCCTACGAGCAGTACTTC
>.|TRBV4-3|TRBJ2-3|.
CASSLTVSDTQYF
TGCGCCAGCAGCCTTACTGTCTCAGATACGCAGTATTTT
>.|TRBV13|TRBJ2-3|.
CASSLRSPGTDTQYF
TGTGCCAGCAGCTTAAGAAGCCCAGGGACAGATACGCAGTATTTT
>.|TRBV7-2|TRBJ2-1|.
CASSAPERIPYNEQFF
TGTGCCAGCAGCGCCCCGGAGCGAATCCCCTACAATGAGCAGTTCTTC
>.|TRBV2|TRBJ1-1|.
CASTLDRNTEAFF
TGTGCCAGCACCTTGGACAGGAACACTGAAGCTTTCTTT
>.|TRBV19|TRBJ2-1|TRBD2
CASSVAGGYNEQFF
TGTGCCAGTAGTGTAGCGGGAGGCTACAATGAGCAGTTCTTC
>.|TRBV7-8|TRBJ1-3|.
CASSLLPVSGNTIYF
TGTGCCAGCAGCTTACTCCCCGTCTCTGGAAACACCATATATTTT
>.|TRBV11-3|TRBJ2-7|.
CASSSSGSFSLSYEQYF
TGTGCCAGCAGCTCCAGCGGTTCCTTTTCTCTCTCCTACGAGCAGTACTTC
>.|TRBV7-8|TRBJ1-2|.
CASSLASAGRTLYGYTF
TGTGCCAGCAGCTTAGCGTCCGCGGGGCGAACCCTCTATGGCTACACCTTC
>.|TRBV6-5|TRBJ2-1|TRBD2
CASSLASGSWFF
TGTGCCAGCAGTCTTGCTAGCGGGTCTTGGTTCTTC
>.|TRBV7-9|TRBJ2-7|TRBD2
CASSHRGGAYEQYF
TGTGCCAGCAGCCATCGGGGGGGCGCGTACGAGCAGTACTTC
>.|TRBV7-9|TRBJ2-7|.
CASSPLLGDEQYF
TGTGCCAGCAGCCCGCTTCTAGGCGACGAGCAGTACTTC
>.|TRBV7-9|TRBJ2-5|.
CASSPRGPGWETQYF
TGTGCCAGCAGCCCACGTGGACCAGGGTGGGAGACCCAGTACTTC
>once|TRBV4-1|TRBJ2-7|TRBD2
CASSRLTGLAGIQTGEQYF
TGCGCCAGCAGCCGCCTCACGGGGCTAGCGGGAATTCAAACGGGGGAGCAGTACTTC
>.|TRBV11-1|TRBJ2-1|TRBD2
CASSGPVGGSNEQFF
TGTGCCAGCAGCGGCCCCGTGGGCGGGAGTAATGAGCAGTTCTTC
>.|TRBV6-5|TRBJ2-7|.
CASSYSGVGEQYF
TGTGCCAGCAGTTATTCAGGGGTCGGCGAGCAGTACTTC
>.|TRBV19|TRBJ1-3|TRBD1
CASTFAPGQGLGYSGNTIYF
TGTGCCAGTACCTTTGCCCCGGGACAGGGACTAGGCTACTCTGGAAACACCATATATTTT
>once|TRBV7-9|TRBJ1-2|.
CASSLEGRTANGYTF
TGTGCCAGCAGCTTAGAGGGTAGGACAGCTAATGGCTACACCTTC
>.|TRBV6-1|TRBJ2-7|.
CASSSAGTYEQYF
TGTGCCAGCAGCTCGGCGGGGACCTACGAGCAGTACTTC
>.|TRBV29-1|TRBJ1-1|.
CSVVHRVVNTEAFF
TGCAGCGTTGTTCACAGAGTCGTGAACACTGAAGCTTTCTTT
>once|TRBV7-2|TRBJ2-6|.
CASSFGQPASGANVLTF
TGTGCCAGCAGCTTTGGACAGCCAGCCTCTGGGGCCAACGTCCTGACTTTC
>once|TRBV7-9|TRBJ2-7|TRBD2
CASSLVTSGSLTYEQYF
TGTGCCAGCAGCTTAGTGACTAGCGGGAGTCTCACCTACGAGCAGTACTTC
>few|TRBV2|TRBJ1-1|.
CASSILRGVAFF
TGTGCCAGCAGTATACTCAGGGGAGTAGCTTTCTTT
>.|TRBV11-2|TRBJ2-5|TRBD2
CASSLGLADSKETQYF
TGTGCCAGCAGCCTGGGACTAGCGGACTCCAAAGAGACCCAGTACTTC
>.|TRBV6-1|TRBJ2-7|TRBD2
CASSEGVAGNILEQYF
TGTGCCAGCAGTGAAGGGGTAGCGGGAAACATTCTCGAGCAGTACTTC
>.|TRBV2|TRBJ1-2|.
CASSESFGYTF
TGTGCCAGCAGTGAGTCGTTTGGCTACACCTTC
>.|TRBV5-4|TRBJ2-1|.
CASSLMTAYNEQFF
TGTGCCAGCAGCTTGATGACTGCCTACAATGAGCAGTTCTTC
>.|TRBV25-1|TRBJ2-4|TRBD1
CASSESGLDRGNIQYF
TGTGCCAGCAGTGAATCGGGGTTGGACAGGGGCAACATTCAGTACTTC
>.|TRBV2|TRBJ2-7|.
CASSEENFSYEQYF
TGTGCCAGCAGTGAAGAAAACTTTTCCTACGAGCAGTACTTC
>.|TRBV9|TRBJ2-2|TRBD2
CASSVASGTGELFF
TGTGCCAGCAGCGTAGCTAGCGGGACCGGGGAGCTGTTTTTT
>.|TRBV19|TRBJ2-3|TRBD2
CASRSPIAGGADTQYF
TGTGCCAGTAGATCCCCAATAGCGGGAGGGGCAGATACGCAGTATTTT
>.|TRBV10-3|TRBJ2-7|.
CAISEQYEQYF
TGTGCCATCAGTGAACAATACGAGCAGTACTTC
>.|TRBV2|TRBJ1-3|TRBD1
CASSEWGQGNAGNTIYF
TGTGCCAGCAGTGAATGGGGACAGGGGAACGCTGGAAACACCATATATTTT
>.|TRBV4-3|TRBJ2-7|.
CASPYIRRDSRF
TGCGCCAGCCCATACATCCGGAGGGACAGCCGCTTC
>.|TRBV30|TRBJ2-1|TRBD2
CAWSAYLPSGSEQFF
TGTGCCTGGAGTGCCTACCTTCCTAGCGGGAGTGAGCAGTTCTTC
>.|TRBV15|TRBJ2-2|.
CATNPGRGWNTGELFF
TGTGCCACCAACCCTGGGCGGGGTTGGAACACCGGGGAGCTGTTTTTT
>.|TRBV9|TRBJ2-7|TRBD1
CASSAHEGAYMGEQYF
TGTGCCAGCAGCGCCCACGAGGGGGCCTATATGGGCGAGCAGTACTTC
>.|TRBV5-4|TRBJ1-2|.
CASSSPGVRGYTF
TGTGCCAGCAGCTCACCAGGGGTGCGTGGCTACACCTTC
>.|TRBV5-4|TRBJ1-1|.
CATIPRGQRNTEAFF
TGTGCCACCATTCCACGAGGACAGAGGAACACTGAAGCTTTCTTT
>.|TRBV7-9|TRBJ1-4|TRBD1
CASSLTGGAKEKLFF
TGTGCCAGCAGCTTAACAGGGGGCGCGAAGGAAAAACTGTTTTTT
>.|TRBV19|TRBJ2-3|TRBD1
CASSMGTVRSTDTQYF
TGTGCCAGTAGTATGGGGACAGTTCGGAGCACAGATACGCAGTATTTT
>many|TRBV5-1|TRBJ2-7|TRBD1
CASSKTGGGLEQYF
TGCGCCAGCAGTAAAACAGGGGGCGGGTTAGAGCAGTACTTC
>.|TRBV29-1|TRBJ2-3|TRBD2
CSVGPSAGVSDTQYF
TGCAGCGTTGGCCCTAGTGCGGGAGTCTCAGATACGCAGTATTTT
>.|TRBV6-5|TRBJ1-1|TRBD1
CASSHRGQGTEAFF
TGTGCCAGCAGTCACAGGGGGCAGGGCACTGAAGCTTTCTTT
>.|TRBV9|TRBJ1-1|TRBD1
CASSPRTGGNTEAFF
TGTGCCAGCAGCCCCCGGACAGGGGGGAACACTGAAGCTTTCTTT
>once|TRBV30|TRBJ2-6|.
CAWSYRSGANVLTF
TGTGCCTGGAGTTACCGGTCTGGGGCCAACGTCCTGACTTTC
>.|TRBV5-1|TRBJ2-1|TRBD2
CASSSGLAVYNEQFF
TGCGCCAGCAGCTCGGGACTAGCGGTGTACAATGAGCAGTTCTTC
>.|TRBV4-2|TRBJ2-3|TRBD2
CASSQEGLAGVLDTQYF
TGTGCCAGCAGCCAAGAAGGGCTAGCGGGAGTCCTAGATACGCAGTATTTT